This T cell receptor beta chain appears in the sequencing data of a study of blood T cell repertoires in COVID-19 (dated by TCRdb to the early 2020s). Broadly, across the study: Samples covering the acute and convalescent phases of COVID-19 were provided by collaborators in the United States, Italy and Spain. The material from the prospective study consisted of cDNA or gDNA derived from T cells, B-cell-depleted T cells, or PBMCs. Subjects who had been exposed to COVID-19, were actively infected with it, or had recovered from it provided the deeply sampled blood TCRbeta repertoires that made up the dataset. A freely available public database, intended as a resource for researchers studying the immune response to SARS-CoV-2, is where the repertoires were released. Samples came from the ongoing ImmuneRACE study (first 160 participants) plus 1,254 subjects from 6 global collaborators. The sample metadata nearly always contained a de-identified subject ID, COVID-19 status, age in years and sex. Where available, HLA class I and class II types were taken from metadata supplied by the sample provider and were not determined by assay-based typing. What the research found in general, with its limitations: Clinical and demographic metadata were provided uncurated, with the amount varying by source and participant.

The immunoSEQ Assay, a bias-controlled multiplex PCR, was used to amplify TCRbeta CDR3 regions from genomic DNA. The study's processing was this. The number of nucleated cells in each sample was estimated by amplification of reference gene primers within the assay. Sequence reads were collapsed and filtered to measure the absolute abundance of every unique TCRbeta CDR3 rearrangement. For each sample, productive Simpson clonality was calculated as the square root of Simpson's diversity index across productive rearrangements. Entries here come from immuneACCESS through TCRdb and include only in-frame sequences with V and J called. Some clones fail to appear in such tables; in the studies checked, an unresolved V gene covers under half of the shortfall, and the cause of the remainder is unknown. V and J calls and clone size follow that table, whereas D and trimming were derived from the DNA. The sample table records some 370,000 clones; more than 75% of these occur just once. Over 9.5% of the sample lies in the top ten.

One collaborating source in Seattle enrolled patients while the patients were actively infected and followed the patients over time throughout the course of disease. The collaborating institutions used their own protocols to collect whole blood in K2EDTA tubes. For TCRbeta analysis, collaborators shipped samples in one of three forms: frozen whole blood, isolated PBMCs, or DNA extracted from either of those sample types. This clone was seen a handful of times. The antigen this receptor binds is unknown. Qualities for individual bases were not recorded, and no much larger clone is one base off. The germline V gene specifies SGHDT as CDR1 and YYEEEE as CDR2. Here V drops 0 bases and J drops 3 bases, and the junction holds 6 bases not matched to any gene. The CDR3 sequence holds 15 residues, the cysteine and phenylalanine included. The DNA shown is the 45-base CDR3, in frame from base 1.

The source is a woman in her twenties or thirties with COVID-19, enrolled during active disease. Input material: peripheral blood. The chain is encoded by TRBV5-6 joined to TRBJ2-7, and TRBD1 matches 7 of the central bases. Read as DNA, the sequence is TGTGCCAGCAGCTTGGTGGGAGCAGGGGGCTACGAGCAGTACTTC. It encodes CASSLVGAGGYEQYF.